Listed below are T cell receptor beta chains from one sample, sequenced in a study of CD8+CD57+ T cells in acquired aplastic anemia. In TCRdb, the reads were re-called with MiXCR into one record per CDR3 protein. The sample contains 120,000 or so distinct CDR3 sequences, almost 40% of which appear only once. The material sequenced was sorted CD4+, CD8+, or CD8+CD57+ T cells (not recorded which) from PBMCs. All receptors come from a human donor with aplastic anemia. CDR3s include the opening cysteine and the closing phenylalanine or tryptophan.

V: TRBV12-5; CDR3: CASGPRGNQPQHF
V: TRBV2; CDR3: CASKIRGSDTQYF
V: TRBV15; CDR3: CATSRDVQPQHF
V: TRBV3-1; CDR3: CASSPGTPGDTEAFF
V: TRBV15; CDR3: CATSVGGANYGYTF
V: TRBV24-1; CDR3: CATSAGGIGNQPQHF
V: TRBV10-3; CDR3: CAISEPSRDYGYTF
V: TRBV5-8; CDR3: CASSSYRGHSYGYTF
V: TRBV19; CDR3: CASSVDSQLTF
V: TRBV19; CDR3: CASNKGNTIYF
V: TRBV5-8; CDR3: CASSKGALPNTEAFF
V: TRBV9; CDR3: CASSETLGRSEKLFF
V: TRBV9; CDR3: CASSVVPSGGYNEQFF
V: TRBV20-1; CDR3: CSATPGTSGGDTDTQYF
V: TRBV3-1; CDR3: CASSQVGGVTEAFF
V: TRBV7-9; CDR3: CASSLDSYNSPLHF
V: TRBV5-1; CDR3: CASSPFQETQYF
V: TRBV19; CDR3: CASSIGTGQTQYF
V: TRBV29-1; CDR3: CSVEVEERNTEAFF
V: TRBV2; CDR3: CASKEGTDTQYF
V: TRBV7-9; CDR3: CASSLNGDSTDTQYF
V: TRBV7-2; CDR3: CASSTGTGVGYEQYF
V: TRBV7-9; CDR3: CASSLGGDMVEAFF
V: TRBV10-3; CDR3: CANQGAGDEQFF
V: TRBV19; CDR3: CASTFDSLNSPLHF
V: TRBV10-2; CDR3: CASRPTDRVGNSPLHF
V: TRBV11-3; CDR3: CASRRHPTDTQYF
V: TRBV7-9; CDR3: CASSFGTGELFF
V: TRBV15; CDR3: CATSRTGRNQPQHF
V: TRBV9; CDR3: CASSVAPQGSSGNTIYF
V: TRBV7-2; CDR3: CASGAPQGNEQYF
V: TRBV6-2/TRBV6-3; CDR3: CASSYSVPSGGKKDTQYF
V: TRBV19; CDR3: CASSHGPNNETQYF
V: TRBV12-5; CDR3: CASGPGTFQETQYF
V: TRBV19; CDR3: CASSMRETQYF
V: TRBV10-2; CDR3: CASSGLAGHYEQYF
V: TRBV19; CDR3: CASSLTGEPNQPQHF
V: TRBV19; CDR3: CASSRTVSYEQYF
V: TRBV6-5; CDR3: CASSLRGAHNEQFF
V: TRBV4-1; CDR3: CASSQDLPTDTQYF
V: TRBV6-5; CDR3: CASRIQGSAEAFF
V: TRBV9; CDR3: CASSVGGATNSPLHF
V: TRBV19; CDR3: CASSIPGTGYGYTF
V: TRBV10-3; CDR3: CAIGRASYEQYF
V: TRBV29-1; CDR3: CSSGRESYGYTF
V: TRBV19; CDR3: CASSIRGPNYGYTF
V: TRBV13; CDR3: CASSFGGLTSRSSYNSPLHF
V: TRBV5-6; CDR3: CASSFGGNTEAFF
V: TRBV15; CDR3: CATSRDRGGSSETQYF
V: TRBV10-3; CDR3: CASTGRSRSGANVLTF
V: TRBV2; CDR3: CASSLQIAYEQYF
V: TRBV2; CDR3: CASSERARGAKAFF
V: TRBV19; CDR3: CASSPTSAGGYTF
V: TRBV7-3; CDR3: CASSLDRASEAFF
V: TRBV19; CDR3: CASTIHGQAYGYTF
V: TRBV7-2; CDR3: CASSLQGGFAEAFF
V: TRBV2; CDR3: CASSIQGDYEQYF
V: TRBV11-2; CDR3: CASSLGGSRTDTQYF
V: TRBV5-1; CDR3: CASSPHGRGARNTEAFF